This T cell receptor beta chain is drawn from a study of human T cells and chemical hapten exposure. Sample time point: patch test 1, 2 weeks after DPC sensitization. Noted treatment: therapeutic diphenylcyclopropenone sensitization with weekly scalp DPC. The CDR3 loop spans 15 amino acids. Between the trimmed V and J ends, which lost 1 base and 13 bases, there was a span of 20 bases. CDR1 is SGHTA and CDR2 is FQGNSA in the germline V gene. TCRdb reprocessed the RACE reads via MiXCR and lists one record per CDR3 protein. In the table there are tens of thousands of distinct CDR3 sequences, approximately 32% of which are singletons.

This TCR came from a man aged 35 to 55 with alopecia areata. Some clones in this sample may be carry-over from other donors' samples. The chain recombines TRBV7-2 with TRBJ2-1; maybe TRBD1 (6 bases). The source was whole blood, collected in connection with sensitization to the hapten diphenylcyclopropenone (DPC). This CDR3 is CASSLGGGAGNVQFF. As DNA, the CDR3 is TGTGCCAGCAGCTTAGGTGGGGGCGCTGGCAATGTCCAGTTCTTC.